Presented here are 9 T cell receptor beta chains from one specimen sequenced in a study of shared clonotypes between healthy human individuals. Sequencing used immunoSEQ multiplex PCR; TCRdb keeps in-frame clones, though not all of them. Among about 1.5 million clones listed, 95% to 99% were seen once. The sample consisted of naive CD4+ T cells sorted from blood. Subset given: CD45RA+ positively selected. The receptors derive from a man between 25 and 39 years old in good health.

J is TRBJ2-7 and V is TRBV12-5; 7 bases map to TRBD1. The CDR3 length is 11 residues. Trimming removed 6 bases from V and 8 bases from J; junction bases left unmatched: 4. CDR1 is LGHNT and CDR2 is FRNRAP in the germline V gene. CDR3 nucleotides: TGTGCTAGTGGCCTACAGGGGAAGCAGTACTTC. Amino acid sequence: CASGLQGKQYF.

Worth noting for this clone: Additional DNA sequences in this sample encode the identical CDR3. J is TRBJ1-5 and V is TRBV19; D possibly corresponds to TRBD1 (5 bases). The germline gives CDR1 LNHDA, CDR2 SQIVND (reference sequence). This CDR3 is 13 amino acids long. V was trimmed by 3 bases and J by 5 bases, leaving 8 bases between them. This chain's CDR3 is CASSIGGDQPQHF. The CDR3 coding sequence is TGTGCCAGTAGTATCGGGGGGGATCAGCCCCAGCATTTT. The variable domain in full, completed from reference TRBV19 and TRBJ1-5, reads DGGITQSPKYLFRKEGQNVTLSCEQNLNHDAMYWYRQDPGQGLRLIYYSQIVNDFQKGDIAEGYSVSREKKESFPLTVTSAQKNPTAFYLCASSIGGDQPQHFGDGTRLSIL.

The CDR3 spells CASSRGPGDTDTQYF. CDR3 nucleotides: TGCGCCAGCAGCCGGGGCCCGGGAGACACAGATACGCAGTATTTT. The genes are TRBV4-3 and TRBJ2-3; a weak D match, TRBD2 (6 bases). CDR1 is LGHNA and CDR2 is YSLEER in the germline V gene. The V end was cut by 4 bases, the J end by 2 bases, with 13 bases between. The CDR3 is made up of 15 amino acids.

The chain employs TRBV18 and TRBJ2-1; 8 bases agree with TRBD2. This CDR3 has 16 amino acids. J lost 3 bases, V lost 5 bases, and 9 bases had no gene match. Looked up from germline, CDR1 is KGHSH and CDR2 is LQKENI. The CDR3 DNA is TGTGCCAGCTCATCAAAAGCGGGAGCAAACTACAATGAGCAGTTCTTC. Translated: CASSSKAGANYNEQFF.

The chain recombines TRBV27 with TRBJ2-7; 8 bases agree with TRBD2. Germline CDR1 and CDR2: MNHEY and SMNVEV (reference sequence). This CDR3 is 18 amino acids long. Trimming at V came to 6 bases and at J to 0 bases, leaving 16 bases not matched to a gene. This chain's CDR3 is CASSLQRAGGRSSYEQYF. DNA for the CDR3: TGTGCCAGCAGCCTCCAAAGGGCGGGAGGCCGCAGCTCCTACGAGCAGTACTTC.

This clone occurred once. V and J are TRBV5-1 and TRBJ2-3, with D maybe TRBD2 (6 bases). This CDR3 is 14 amino acids long. Germline V gene sequence: CDR1 SGHRS, CDR2 YFSETQ. Trimming took 5 bases from V and 0 from J, leaving 10 bases between them. CDR3 DNA sequence: TGCGCCAGCAGGGAGCGGGCTAGCACAGATACGCAGTATTTT. Translated, it gives CASRERASTDTQYF.

The chain has TRBV19 and TRBJ1-5; 7 bases are a match to TRBD1. CDR3 size: 14 residues. After removal of 4 bases from V and 7 bases from J, the junction contained 7 bases not matched to a gene. The V gene's germline CDR1 is LNHDA and CDR2 SQIVND (reference sequence). CDR3 protein: CASSTGQVFQPQHF. The DNA of the CDR3 is TGTGCCAGTAGTACCGGACAGGTCTTCCAGCCCCAGCATTTT. Filled out from reference TRBV19 and TRBJ1-5, the complete variable domain reads DGGITQSPKYLFRKEGQNVTLSCEQNLNHDAMYWYRQDPGQGLRLIYYSQIVNDFQKGDIAEGYSVSREKKESFPLTVTSAQKNPTAFYLCASSTGQVFQPQHFGDGTRLSIL.

The genes are TRBV10-3 and TRBJ2-2, with D perhaps matching TRBD2 (5 bases). V was pared by 3 bases and J by 4 bases, with 9 bases between. CDR1 and CDR2 from the germline V gene are ENHRY and SYGVKD. This CDR3 is 14 amino acids long. CDR3 in DNA: TGTGCCATCAGTGAATCCGGGATCACCGGGGAGCTGTTTTTT. Protein: CAISESGITGELFF.

This clone has only one observation. CDR3 region: CAISKLAGVNEQFF. The CDR3 bases are TGTGCCATCAGCAAACTAGCGGGAGTCAATGAGCAGTTCTTC. This sequence joins TRBV10-3 and TRBJ2-1, with 11 bases lining up with TRBD2. CDR3 length equals 14 residues. The V segment lost 6 bases and the J segment 6 bases; nucleotides outside the gene matches: 4. CDR1 ENHRY and CDR2 SYGVKD come from the germline V gene.